The 26 T cell receptor beta chains listed next were all sequenced from one sample in a study of blood T cells in healthy people across ages. Combining a sample-barcoded 5' primer with a J-beta primer mix, a second PCR ran for roughly 6 to 11 cycles. In TCRdb, the 5' RACE reads were re-called with MiXCR into one record per CDR3 protein. Here the sample spans about 1,400,000 distinct CDR3 sequences, roughly 40% being singletons. Specimen: blood. Receptors originate from a woman under 30 in good health.

The genes are TRBV6-6 and TRBJ1-2; D gene unclear. CDR3 size: 14 residues. Between the trimmed V and J ends, which lost 6 bases and 6 bases, there was a span of 17 bases. CDR1 and CDR2 (germline): MNHNY, SVGAGI (reference sequence). The CDR3 nucleotides read TGTGCCAGCAGACCCGAGAGGGCGAATGATGGCTACACCTTC. Amino acid sequence: CASRPERANDGYTF.

The chain employs TRBV13 and TRBJ1-2, with TRBD1 matching 7 bases. The CDR3 has 13 residues. The germline gives CDR1 PRHDT, CDR2 FYEKMQ (reference sequence). The J segment lost 5 bases and the V segment lost 5 bases, leaving 5 bases of the junction unmatched. CDR3 nucleotide sequence: TGTGCCAGCAGCGCGGGACAGCCGTATGGCTACACCTTC. It yields the protein CASSAGQPYGYTF.

J is TRBJ2-1 and V is TRBV5-1; D is unresolved. Germline V CDR1 and CDR2: SGHRS, YFSETQ. Deletions cut 0 bases from V and 7 bases from J, with 14 bases between. CDR3 size: 15 residues. CDR3 in DNA: TGCGCCAGCAGCTTGGGAGTAGCCCCTCGTAATGAGCAGTTCTTC. It encodes CASSLGVAPRNEQFF. Complete variable domain (other parts from reference TRBV5-1 and TRBJ2-1): KAGVTQTPRYLIKTRGQQVTLSCSPISGHRSVSWYQQTPGQGLQFLFEYFSETQRNKGNFPGRFSGRQFSNSRSEMNVSTLELGDSALYLCASSLGVAPRNEQFFGPGTRLTVL.

This chain links TRBV12-3 or TRBV12-4 with TRBJ2-1; 9 bases map to TRBD2. V was pared by 8 bases and J by 8 bases, with 7 bases of the junction left unmatched. CDR3 length: 13 residues. The CDR3 DNA reads as TGTGCCAGCCGACTAGCGGTCTTTGATGAGCAGTTCTTC. This encodes CASRLAVFDEQFF.

This rearrangement joins TRBV6-6 to TRBJ1-2, with D maybe TRBD1 (5 bases). Germline-derived CDR1 and CDR2 are MNHNY and SVGAGI (reference sequence). CDR3 length equals 16 residues. The V gene lost 0 bases and the J gene lost 3 bases, with 14 bases spanning the gap. Here the CDR3 reads CASSYSPEVGDYGYTF. DNA for the CDR3: TGTGCCAGCAGTTACTCACCGGAAGTAGGGGACTATGGCTACACCTTC.

On this clonotype itself: The junction differs from germline at one of its ends, possibly a read error. The chain is built from TRBV12-3 or TRBV12-4 and TRBJ2-1; D may be TRBD1 or TRBD2 (6 bases each). This CDR3 spans 16 amino acids. The CDR3: CASSSPAEGGNNGQFF. Here the CDR3 DNA reads TGTGCCAGCAGTTCCCCAGCGGAGGGGGGTAACAATGGGCAGTTCTTC.

This clonotype was detected only a few times. The chain joins TRBV3-1 to TRBJ1-4, with D hard to call. The germline V and J ends were trimmed by 9 bases and 5 bases, with 19 bases remaining between them. CDR1 LGHDT and CDR2 YNNKEL come from the germline V gene (reference sequence). CDR3 length equals 15 residues. The CDR3 DNA reads as TGTGCCAGGGCCCCGGAGCGGGAACACAATGAAAAACTGTTTTTT. Translated: CARAPEREHNEKLFF. Based on the CDR3 plus reference TRBV3-1 and TRBJ1-4, the full variable domain is DTAVSQTPKYLVTQMGNDKSIKCEQNLGHDTMYWYKQDSKKFLKIMFSYNNKELIINETVPNRFSPKSPDKAHLNLHINSLELGDSAVYFCARAPEREHNEKLFFGSGTQLSVL.

The chain recombines TRBV7-2 with TRBJ2-1; D tentatively reads TRBD1 or TRBD2 (5 bases each). The length of the CDR3 is 16 residues. V lost 5 bases, J lost 0 bases, and 14 bases lay in between. In germline, CDR1 is SGHTA, CDR2 FQGNSA. The CDR3 coding sequence is TGTGCCAGCAGCCCCCGGGACGGCGTCTCCTACAATGAGCAGTTCTTC. This translates into CASSPRDGVSYNEQFF.

The table lists this clonotype with a few counts. The chain recombines TRBV11-2 with TRBJ1-2, with D maybe TRBD1 (5 bases). The CDR3 extends over 13 amino acids. Germline V lookup: CDR1 SGHAT, CDR2 FQNNGV. V was clipped by 6 bases and J by 2 bases, with 10 bases between them. CDR3 sequence reads: CASRAGLNYGYTF. DNA of the CDR3: TGTGCCAGCAGGGCGGGACTAAACTATGGCTACACCTTC.

The chain employs TRBV11-1 and TRBJ2-2, with unresolved D. The CDR3 contains 16 residues. Germline V gene lookup returns CDR1 SGHAT and CDR2 FQDESV (reference sequence). The V end was cut by 1 base, the J end by 4 bases, with 13 bases between. The CDR3 reads CASSLGVSVVTGELFF. The CDR3 nucleotides are TGTGCCAGCAGCTTAGGGGTCTCGGTGGTCACCGGGGAGCTGTTTTTT. The full variable domain, completed using reference TRBV11-1 and TRBJ2-2, is EAEVAQSPRYKITEKSQAVAFWCDPISGHATLYWYRQILGQGPELLVQFQDESVVDDSQLPKDRFSAERLKGVDSTLKIQPAELGDSAMYLCASSLGVSVVTGELFFGEGSRLTVL.

This clonotype was seen more than once but under ten times. The chain combines TRBV20-1 with TRBJ2-3; 7 bases are a match to TRBD2. The V gene's germline CDR1 is DFQATT and CDR2 SNEGSKA (reference sequence). The CDR3 loop spans 16 amino acids. V lost 1 base to trimming and J lost 0 bases; unmatched junction nucleotides: 7. CDR3 DNA sequence: TGCAGTGCTAGAGCGCGACTAGCACGAAGCACAGATACGCAGTATTTT. Translating gives CSARARLARSTDTQYF.

The chain uses TRBV20-1 and TRBJ2-7; 11 nucleotides match TRBD1. This CDR3 contains 13 residues. CDR1 is DFQATT and CDR2 is SNEGSKA in the germline V gene (reference sequence). Trimming took 6 bases from V and 3 from J; bases not matched to a gene: 4. The CDR3 sequence is CSAADRGRYEQYF. DNA for the CDR3: TGCAGTGCAGCGGACAGGGGGCGCTACGAGCAGTACTTC.

This sequence joins TRBV5-8 and TRBJ1-2; TRBD1 aligns across 8 bases. The CDR3 covers 15 residues. J lost 4 bases, V lost 4 bases, and 9 bases had no gene match. CDR1 SGHTS and CDR2 YDEGEE come from the germline V gene. The CDR3 loop is CASSHFQGALYGYTF. The CDR3 DNA follows: TGTGCCAGCAGCCATTTTCAGGGGGCCCTCTATGGCTACACCTTC.

This chain joins TRBV4-2 and TRBJ1-6, with TRBD1 as a possible D gene (5 bases). CDR1 is LGHNA and CDR2 is YNFKEQ in the germline V gene. The length of the CDR3 is 21 residues. V dropped 4 bases and J dropped 3 bases, with 28 bases sitting between them. CDR3 sequence: CASSPSGRGRVMGFYNSPLHF. The DNA of the CDR3 is TGTGCCAGCAGCCCCTCCGGGCGGGGGAGAGTTATGGGATTCTATAATTCACCCCTCCACTTT.

V usage is TRBV28 and J usage is TRBJ2-5; 9 bases match TRBD2. The DNA end is more similar to TRBJ2-7, so the J call may be wrong. This CDR3 spans 14 amino acids. Germline CDR1 is MDHEN and CDR2 is SYDVKM. The chain's CDR3 is CASSLAGRRSEQYF. The CDR3, as DNA: TGTGCCAGCAGTCTAGCGGGGCGACGGAGCGAGCAGTACTTC.

This chain connects TRBV21-1 to TRBJ2-1; TRBD2 is taken as the D call from the table, unchecked against the DNA. TRBV21-1 constitutes a pseudogene. The CDR3 contains 14 residues. CDR3 bases: TGTGCCAGCAGCAACGACGGGAGGGCGGATGAGCAGTTCTTC. Amino acids: CASSNDGRADEQFF.

The V and J genes are TRBV7-8 and TRBJ1-2; TRBD1 matches at 7 bases. With V trimmed by 1 base and J by 14 bases, 7 bases remained unmatched. The CDR3 runs 12 residues. In germline, CDR1 is SGHVS, CDR2 FQNEAQ. For the CDR3, the DNA is TGTGCCAGCAGCTTAGGGGTACAGGGGAGTACCTTC. Its translation: CASSLGVQGSTF.

The chain combines TRBV29-1 with TRBJ2-1, with 8 nucleotides matching TRBD1. Trimming took 4 bases from V and 3 from J; bases not matched to a gene: 8. The CDR3 consists of 15 residues. The germline V gene encodes CDR1 SQVTM and CDR2 ANQGSEA. CDR3 DNA sequence: TGCAGCGTTGTTCCAGGGGGCAGAATCTACAATGAGCAGTTCTTC. Translating it yields CSVVPGGRIYNEQFF.

This clonotype has more than one count but fewer than ten. The chain joins TRBV4-2 to TRBJ1-2, with 7 positions matching TRBD1. The CDR3 extends over 16 amino acids. Germline values: CDR1 LGHNA, CDR2 YNFKEQ. Unmatched junction bases numbered 12, after V lost 4 bases and J lost 4 bases. The CDR3 DNA is TGTGCCAGCAGCCTAAAGTTTGACAGGGAAGGCTATGGCTACACCTTC. Amino acids: CASSLKFDREGYGYTF.

V and J are TRBV11-2 and TRBJ2-5, with 9 positions matching TRBD2. V trimming: 5 bases; J trimming: 11 bases; junction bases outside the gene matches: 12. This CDR3 is built from 14 residues. In germline, CDR1 is SGHAT, CDR2 FQNNGV. This chain's CDR3 is CASSVSLAGREQYF. For the CDR3, the DNA is TGTGCCAGCAGCGTAAGCCTAGCGGGAAGGGAGCAGTACTTC.

This clonotype has only a few counts. V gene TRBV7-2 combines with J gene TRBJ2-2, with D possibly matching TRBD2 (6 bases). The CDR3 is 13 residues long. Germline V gene sequence: CDR1 SGHTA, CDR2 FQGNSA. Trimming took 5 bases from V and 10 from J, leaving 14 bases between them. CDR3 region: CASSPTSFEELFF. CDR3 sequence (DNA): TGTGCCAGCAGCCCGACTAGTTTTGAGGAGCTGTTTTTT.

This clonotype has only one observation. This rearrangement joins TRBV4-2 to TRBJ2-1, with TRBD2 matching 7 bases. Looked up from germline, CDR1 is LGHNA and CDR2 is YNFKEQ. Trimming took 0 bases from V and 7 from J; bases not matched to a gene: 21. The CDR3 has 20 residues. The DNA for the CDR3 is TGTGCCAGCAGCCAAGAGAATATGCTGTCGACTAGCCTTAGTAGGAATGAGCAGTTCTTC. This gives the protein CASSQENMLSTSLSRNEQFF.

The chain uses TRBV12-3 or TRBV12-4 and TRBJ2-1; 10 positions match TRBD2. The CDR3 sequence is 16 residues long. V trimming: 7 bases; J trimming: 1 base; junction bases outside the gene matches: 7. The CDR3 coding sequence is TGTGCCAGCACCCAATTAGCGGGAGGTTCCTACAATGAGCAGTTCTTC. Encoded protein: CASTQLAGGSYNEQFF.

This clonotype has a handful of counts. The chain joins TRBV28 to TRBJ2-7, with D maybe TRBD2 (6 bases). This CDR3 has 14 amino acids. In germline, CDR1 is MDHEN, CDR2 SYDVKM. Trimming removed 6 bases from V and 1 base from J, with 13 bases in between. The CDR3 DNA is TGTGCCAGCAGGCTACGGGGGTTTTCCTACGAGCAGTACTTC. It specifies CASRLRGFSYEQYF.

The chain recombines TRBV13 with TRBJ2-5; TRBD1 aligns across 9 bases. Losses at the gene ends were 6 bases for V and 5 bases for J; bases not matched to a gene: 10. Germline V gene sequence: CDR1 PRHDT, CDR2 FYEKMQ (reference sequence). CDR3 length: 15 amino acids. CDR3 nucleotide sequence: TGTGCCAGCAGTCCCGGGACAGGGCTCAAGGAGACCCAGTACTTC. Translation: CASSPGTGLKETQYF.

This rearrangement joins TRBV5-1 to TRBJ2-7, with 9 bases that match TRBD1. V shed 4 bases, J shed 2 bases, and the junction held 7 bases outside the gene matches. CDR3 length: 15 amino acids. Germline lookup yields CDR1 SGHRS and CDR2 YFSETQ. CDR3 nucleotides: TGCGCCAGCAGCAATCCCGGGACAGGGCCCTACGAGCAGTACTTC. Translating it yields CASSNPGTGPYEQYF.